This T cell receptor beta chain was retrieved from a study of CD8+CD57+ T cells in acquired aplastic anemia. Findings and caveats of the study: Between patients and controls, around 30 CD8+ CDR3 sequences were found in common. Significant differences in CD8+ Simpson's diversity were not observed between patients and controls.

The sample holds many counts of this clonotype. The antigen remains unidentified. V was clipped by 4 bases and J by 9 bases, with 20 bases between them. CDR3 length equals 16 residues. Germline values: CDR1 SGHNT, CDR2 YYREEE (reference sequence). Patients chosen for sequencing had shown CD8+CD57+ cell expansion by flow cytometry. Severe acquired aplastic anemia was diagnosed in all patients. According to the study, genomic DNA was the template for TCR beta VDJ and CDR3 profiling. A single record per CDR3 protein comes from TCRdb applying MiXCR to the reads. The sample has roughly 290,000 distinct CDR3 sequences; 56% are singletons.

The sample consisted of sorted CD4+, CD8+, or CD8+CD57+ T cells (not recorded which) from PBMCs. This receptor was identified in a human donor with aplastic anemia. The genes are TRBV5-4 and TRBJ1-6, with a weak D call TRBD1 (5 bases). CDR3 nucleotides: TGTGCCAGCAGCGGGGGGGGGGGGGATCGTGTTTCACCCCTCCACTTT. It codes for CASSGGGGDRVSPLHF.